Listed below are T cell receptor beta chains from one sample, sequenced in a study of CXCR3-negative and CXCR3-positive naive CD8 T cells. From its re-call of the 5' RACE reads, TCRdb lists each CDR3 protein once, without DNA. The ten top clones account for around 1%, within a sample of tens of thousands of distinct CDR3 sequences. Sequencing used naive CXCR3- CD8+ T cells from blood. These receptors came from a human donor in good health. Some clones in this sample may be carry-over from other donors' samples. Each CDR3 is given with its conserved first and last residue.

J gene: TRBJ2-1; V gene: TRBV29-1; CDR3 protein: CSVPFSGWQFF
J gene: TRBJ2-7; V gene: TRBV21-1; CDR3 protein: CASSVRDRGRFESYEQYF
J gene: TRBJ2-7; V gene: TRBV21-1; CDR3 protein: CASSVGGEQYF
J gene: TRBJ2-3; V gene: TRBV3-1; CDR3 protein: CASSQELDTQYF
J gene: TRBJ2-3; V gene: TRBV29-1; CDR3 protein: CSVETLAGTGFDIDTQYF
J gene: TRBJ1-1; V gene: TRBV5-1; CDR3 protein: CASSSYGQGNTEAFF
J gene: TRBJ1-5; V gene: TRBV29-1; CDR3 protein: CSVPGDSNQPQHF
J gene: TRBJ2-6; V gene: TRBV7-8; CDR3 protein: CASSLGGANVLTF
J gene: TRBJ2-7; V gene: TRBV6-2/TRBV6-3; CDR3 protein: CASSYSIGDTSHYEQYF
J gene: TRBJ2-4; V gene: TRBV7-3; CDR3 protein: CASSSTGQSIQYF
J gene: TRBJ2-7; V gene: TRBV7-3; CDR3 protein: CASSSDPSYEQYF
J gene: TRBJ2-5; V gene: TRBV5-1; CDR3 protein: CASSPLQATGETQYF
J gene: TRBJ2-7; V gene: TRBV28; CDR3 protein: CASSNPYRGNSYEQYF
J gene: TRBJ2-1; V gene: TRBV20-1; CDR3 protein: CSARDRRLAYNEQFF
J gene: TRBJ2-7; V gene: TRBV25-1; CDR3 protein: CASSTEDRSATYEQYF
J gene: TRBJ2-5; V gene: TRBV12-3/TRBV12-4; CDR3 protein: CASSFRETQYF
J gene: TRBJ2-7; V gene: TRBV29-1; CDR3 protein: CSVPLGQGSPYEQYF
J gene: TRBJ1-1; V gene: TRBV12-3/TRBV12-4; CDR3 protein: CASSWDSTAFF
J gene: TRBJ1-2; V gene: TRBV29-1; CDR3 protein: CSVDTDGFDGYTF
J gene: TRBJ1-1; V gene: TRBV27; CDR3 protein: CASRPEGLNTEAFF
J gene: TRBJ1-1; V gene: TRBV29-1; CDR3 protein: CSVEGGVWTEAFF
J gene: TRBJ1-3; V gene: TRBV29-1; CDR3 protein: CSVLTGERNTIYF
J gene: TRBJ2-1; V gene: TRBV2; CDR3 protein: CASLTTSGGNEQFF
J gene: TRBJ1-1; V gene: TRBV20-1; CDR3 protein: CSARAATGAANTEAFF
J gene: TRBJ2-7; V gene: TRBV29-1; CDR3 protein: CSVTDRDKTYEQYF
J gene: TRBJ2-1; V gene: TRBV15; CDR3 protein: CATRETSSSYNEQFF
J gene: TRBJ2-7; V gene: TRBV7-9; CDR3 protein: CASSLRGSAYEQYF
J gene: TRBJ2-3; V gene: TRBV21-1; CDR3 protein: CASSKAERERTDTQYF
J gene: TRBJ2-2; V gene: TRBV29-1; CDR3 protein: CSASEGASGELFF